These 10 T cell receptor beta chains came from one sample sequenced in a study of blood T cell repertoires in COVID-19. The repertoire was sequenced with immunoSEQ multiplex PCR; TCRdb's copy has only in-frame clones and lacks some. The table shows 55,000 to 75,000 clones, with around 81% occurring only once. The specimen was peripheral blood. The receptors were gathered from an older man with COVID-19, enrolled during active disease.

This clone has more than one count but fewer than ten. J is TRBJ2-7 and V is TRBV11-2; no clear D. V lost 4 bases and J 3 bases, leaving 13 bases between the germline ends. CDR1 SGHAT and CDR2 FQNNGV come from the germline V gene. The CDR3 is made up of 14 amino acids. This chain's CDR3 is CASSSRFPFYEQYF. The DNA for the CDR3 is TGTGCCAGCAGCTCTCGGTTTCCATTCTACGAGCAGTACTTC.

The V call is TRBV3-1 (or the pseudogene TRBV3-2), the J call TRBJ2-1, with a weak D call TRBD1 (6 bases). CDR1 and CDR2 from the germline V gene are LGHDT and YNNKEL (reference sequence). Trimming took 0 bases from V and 4 from J, leaving 10 bases between them. The CDR3 has 15 residues. The chain's CDR3 is CASSQDLGQYNEQFF. The CDR3, as DNA: TGTGCCAGCAGCCAAGATCTCGGACAGTACAATGAGCAGTTCTTC.

J is TRBJ2-1 and V is TRBV4-2; the match to TRBD1 covers 7 bases. Germline V gene sequence: CDR1 LGHNA, CDR2 YNFKEQ. With V trimmed by 4 bases and J by 10 bases, 7 bases remained unmatched. The CDR3 covers 13 residues. The CDR3 nucleotides are TGTGCCAGCAGCCCAGAAAGGGGGCCCGAGCAGTTCTTC. This encodes CASSPERGPEQFF.

This clone was observed a few times. The chain links TRBV3-1 (or the pseudogene TRBV3-2) to TRBJ1-4, with D maybe TRBD1 (5 bases). The CDR3 runs 17 residues. The V end was cut by 0 bases, the J end by 2 bases, with 13 bases between. Germline V gene data show CDR1 as LGHDT and CDR2 as YNNKEL (reference sequence). Written as DNA, the CDR3 is TGTGCCAGCAGCCAAGATGATCTGGCAGGGACTAATGAAAAACTGTTTTTT. Its protein product is CASSQDDLAGTNEKLFF.

This chain links TRBV7-2 with TRBJ1-5, with 8 bases that match TRBD1. V dropped 5 bases and J dropped 4; count of bases not matched to a gene: 7. Per germline, CDR1 SGHTA and CDR2 FQGNSA. The CDR3 spans 15 residues. DNA of the CDR3: TGTGCCAGCAGCGCACGGACAGGGTCGAATCAGCCCCAGCATTTT. This codes for CASSARTGSNQPQHF.

This clone is medium-sized (0.01 to 0.1%) within its sample. The CDR3 protein is CASSVGTGRREKLFF. The CDR3 DNA follows: TGTGCCAGCAGCGTTGGGACAGGAAGAAGAGAAAAACTGTTTTTT. This chain joins TRBV7-2 and TRBJ1-4, with 8 bases that match TRBD1. V trimming: 5 bases; J trimming: 8 bases; junction bases outside the gene matches: 10. This CDR3 has 15 residues. Germline CDR1 is SGHTA and CDR2 is FQGNSA.

The chain has TRBV30 and TRBJ2-7; 9 bases match TRBD2. V shed 2 bases and J 4 bases; nucleotides not matched to a gene: 3. The CDR3 extends over 13 amino acids. CDR1 and CDR2 from the germline V gene are GTSNPN and SVGIG (reference sequence). In DNA, the CDR3 is TGTGCCTGGAGTAGCCTAGCGGGGTACGAGCAGTACGTC. Protein: CAWSSLAGYEQYV.

The chain is built from TRBV19 and TRBJ2-7; tentatively, D is TRBD2 (6 bases). The V and J ends lost 1 base and 7 bases respectively, with 14 bases between them. CDR3 length equals 14 residues. Germline CDR1 LNHDA, CDR2 SQIVND (reference sequence). The CDR3: CASSIGPRGSEQYF. The CDR3 coding sequence is TGTGCCAGTAGTATAGGGCCCCGGGGGAGTGAGCAGTACTTC.

The chain is built from TRBV7-6 and TRBJ2-6, with TRBD1 as a possible D gene (5 bases). V was cut by 5 bases and J by 1 base, with 9 bases left in between. CDR1 and CDR2 (germline): SGHVS, FNYEAQ. The CDR3 runs to 15 residues. CDR3 in amino acids: CASSPRVSGANVLTF. The CDR3 bases are TGTGCCAGCAGCCCCAGGGTGTCTGGGGCCAACGTCCTGACTTTC.

The V gene is TRBV27, the J gene TRBJ1-2; D possibly corresponds to TRBD1 (6 bases). This CDR3 has 16 residues. Germline V gives CDR1 MNHEY, CDR2 SMNVEV (reference sequence). V gave up 5 bases and J gave up 8 bases, with 24 bases separating them. The CDR3 loop is CASSQSLNRVLGGYTF. The CDR3 nucleotides are TGTGCCAGCAGTCAATCTTTAAACAGGGTTTTAGGGGGCTACACCTTC.